This T cell receptor (beta chain) came from a study of vaccination effects on CD4 cells after COVID-19. Trimming removed 2 bases from V and 2 bases from J, with 12 bases in between. This CDR3 contains 15 residues. Germline values: CDR1 SGHNT, CDR2 YYREEE (reference sequence). In regard to this clone: Its antigen remains unidentified.

General observations from the study: Limitations: small convalescent group and missing early post-infection timepoints.

Here immunoSEQ multiplex PCR was the method, and the copy in TCRdb shows in-frame clones only, minus some. The repertoire holds about 41,000 clones, with approximately 80% as singletons. In the ViraFEST assay, antigen-specific CD4+ clonotypes were identified by expansion after peptide-pool stimulation. Isolation of CD4+ T cells took place after around 10 days of culture. Among the vaccine recipients, none had a prior SARS-CoV-2 infection, and nucleocapsid antibodies were negative. Days 3 and 7 saw half the medium replaced with IL-2 medium. The source is a human donor who received a COVID-19 vaccine. The sequenced sample was CD4+ T cells from PBMCs cultured with HCoV-NL63 spike peptides, obtained before COVID-19 vaccination. The chain combines TRBV5-4 with TRBJ2-3; D unresolved. As DNA, the CDR3 is TGTGCCAGCAGCTTTAATGGACCCTCCACAGATACGCAGTATTTT. Its protein is CASSFNGPSTDTQYF.